A single sample is the source of the 5 T cell receptor beta chains below, sequenced in a study of cytomegalovirus exposure and HLA in healthy donors. Primers: 60 Vbeta forward and 13 Jbeta reverse. Produced via immunoSEQ multiplex PCR; TCRdb's table is partial and in-frame only. The sample includes approximately 210,000 clones, 70% to 80% of them seen just once. Input material: PBMCs. The receptor source for this set is a girl aged 10 to 17 in good health and CMV-seropositive.

This chain links TRBV5-6 with TRBJ1-2, with D maybe TRBD1 (5 bases). The germline gives CDR1 SGHDT, CDR2 YYEEEE. The CDR3 length is 15 residues. The V end lost 4 bases, the J end lost 4 bases, and 17 bases lay between the germline ends. The CDR3 sequence: CASSAYGREIYGYTF. The CDR3 region has the DNA TGTGCCAGCAGCGCCTACGGCAGGGAAATCTATGGCTACACCTTC.

The chain recombines TRBV27 with TRBJ1-6; 9 bases line up with TRBD1. Germline V gene data show CDR1 as MNHEY and CDR2 as SMNVEV (reference sequence). The CDR3 sequence is 15 residues long. The V gene end was trimmed by 6 bases and the J gene end by 7 bases; junction bases not matched to a gene: 7. This chain's CDR3 is CASSAVGTGNSPLHF. In DNA, the CDR3 is TGTGCCAGCAGCGCCGTGGGGACAGGGAATTCACCCCTCCACTTT.

The chain is built from TRBV25-1 and TRBJ1-5; D is perhaps TRBD1 (6 bases). Trimming took off 2 bases at V and 7 bases at J, with 9 bases between the two ends. CDR1 is MGHDK and CDR2 is SYGVNS in the germline V gene. The CDR3 is made up of 13 amino acids. CDR3 protein: CASSEGGHQPQHF. In nucleotides, the CDR3 is TGTGCCAGCAGTGAAGGGGGACACCAGCCCCAGCATTTT.

The chain recombines TRBV7-8 with TRBJ2-2, with 9 nucleotides matching TRBD1. The junction had 8 bases not matched to a gene; V was cut back by 5 bases and J by 7 bases. The CDR3 has 15 amino acids. The germline V gene has CDR1 SGHVS and CDR2 FQNEAQ. CDR3 region: CASSARDRAGGELFF. The CDR3 bases are TGTGCCAGCAGCGCCAGGGACAGGGCCGGCGGGGAGCTGTTTTTT.

The chain carries TRBV12-2 and TRBJ1-5. TRBV12-2 is marked as a pseudogene. This CDR3 spans 11 amino acids. For the CDR3, the DNA is TGTGCAAGTCGGTACAATCAGCCCCAGCATTTT. Translated, it gives CASRYNQPQHF.